A single sample is the source of the 18 T cell receptor beta chains below, sequenced in a study of early T cells in non-severe SARS-CoV-2 infection. MiXCR was run by TCRdb on the 5' RACE reads, yielding one entry per CDR3 protein. The table shows about 70,000 distinct CDR3 sequences, with approximately 15% occurring only once. The material was whole blood, obtained at baseline. These receptors were obtained from an adult who was a healthcare worker with PCR-confirmed SARS-CoV-2 infection or an uninfected control (not recorded which).

The V call is TRBV7-2, the J call TRBJ1-4, with TRBD1 as a possible D gene (6 bases). Germline CDR1 and CDR2: SGHTA and FQGNSA. V was clipped by 6 bases and J by 17 bases, with 22 bases between them. This CDR3 is 13 amino acids long. The CDR3 is CASSQDSTTSRFF. The CDR3 nucleotides are TGTGCCAGCAGTCAGGACAGTACGACGTCTCGTTTTTTT.

The rearrangement joins TRBV13 to TRBJ2-2; the D gene is possibly TRBD2 (5 bases). This CDR3 contains 15 residues. Per germline, CDR1 PRHDT and CDR2 FYEKMQ (reference sequence). V lost 4 bases, J lost 2 bases, and 11 bases lay in between. The CDR3 nucleotides read TGTGCCAGCAGCTCCTGGCTAGCAAACACCGGGGAGCTGTTTTTT. Encoded protein: CASSSWLANTGELFF.

This clonotype was seen repeatedly, ten times or more. The chain recombines TRBV28 with TRBJ1-5, with TRBD1 as a possible D gene (5 bases). The CDR3 has 13 residues. Germline V gene sequence: CDR1 MDHEN, CDR2 SYDVKM. Trimming took 7 bases from V and 6 from J, leaving 13 bases between them. The CDR3 protein is CASTPRGSQPQHF. CDR3 DNA sequence: TGTGCCAGCACTCCGCGGGGCAGTCAGCCCCAGCATTTT.

This clonotype was counted between two and nine times. The CDR3 nucleotides are TGCGCCAGCAGTACTAGCGGGAACTACGAGCAGTACTTC. This codes for CASSTSGNYEQYF. The chain combines TRBV5-1 with TRBJ2-7; TRBD2 agrees at 10 bases. The length of the CDR3 is 13 residues. The trim removed 5 bases at V and 3 bases at J, leaving 2 bases unmatched. Germline CDR1 SGHRS, CDR2 YFSETQ.

V gene TRBV10-1 combines with J gene TRBJ2-3; the D gene is possibly TRBD2 (6 bases). Per the germline V gene, CDR1 is WNHNN and CDR2 is SYGVQD (reference sequence). The CDR3 spans 14 residues. V was clipped by 8 bases and J by 0 bases, with 12 bases between them. CDR3 nucleotides: TGCGCCAGCTCGGGCGGGAAAAGCACAGATACGCAGTATTTT. It is translated as CASSGGKSTDTQYF.

The chain links TRBV28 to TRBJ2-2; 8 bases are a match to TRBD1. Germline V lookup: CDR1 MDHEN, CDR2 SYDVKM. V dropped 3 bases and J dropped 7; count of bases not matched to a gene: 7. This CDR3 has 15 amino acids. This chain's CDR3 is CASSFSTGGSGELFF. The DNA for the CDR3 is TGTGCCAGCAGTTTCAGTACAGGGGGGAGCGGGGAGCTGTTTTTT.

The chain uses TRBV18 and TRBJ1-1; TRBD1 aligns across 9 bases. Trimming took 3 bases from V and 6 from J; bases not matched to a gene: 2. Germline V gene lookup returns CDR1 KGHSH and CDR2 LQKENI. The CDR3 sequence is 13 residues long. The CDR3 reads CASSPDRGAEAFF. As DNA, the CDR3 is TGTGCCAGCTCACCGGACAGGGGCGCTGAAGCTTTCTTT.

The chain links TRBV5-6 to TRBJ2-2; 9 nucleotides align to TRBD1. The germline V gene has CDR1 SGHDT and CDR2 YYEEEE. V trimming: 2 bases; J trimming: 3 bases; junction bases outside the gene matches: 5. The CDR3 consists of 16 residues. The CDR3 nucleotides are TGTGCCAGCAGCTTCCGGGACAGGGAGCACACCGGGGAGCTGTTTTTT. This encodes CASSFRDREHTGELFF.

This clonotype was picked up many times. The rearrangement uses TRBV11-1 and TRBJ1-2; no clear D gene. The V gene's germline CDR1 is SGHAT and CDR2 FQDESV (reference sequence). The CDR3 covers 13 residues. Trimming removed 5 bases at V and 0 bases at J, with 7 bases between. CDR3 coding DNA: TGTGCCAGCAGCAGTTCTGCTAACTATGGCTACACCTTC. Its translation is CASSSSANYGYTF.

V gene TRBV7-6 combines with J gene TRBJ2-7; TRBD2 matches 7 bases. CDR3 length equals 14 residues. The V segment lost 5 bases and the J segment 2 bases; nucleotides outside the gene matches: 6. Germline V gene lookup returns CDR1 SGHVS and CDR2 FNYEAQ. This chain's CDR3 is CASSQTSSTYEQYF. In DNA form, the CDR3 reads TGTGCCAGCAGCCAGACTAGCTCTACCTACGAGCAGTACTTC.

In this sample, this clonotype turned up a few times. This chain links TRBV28 with TRBJ2-2; TRBD2 matches 7 bases. CDR3 length: 15 residues. The ends lost 2 bases at V and 3 bases at J; junction bases unmatched: 3. Germline V gene data show CDR1 as MDHEN and CDR2 as SYDVKM. The CDR3 bases are TGTGCCAGCAGTTTAGCGGGAGTGGACACCGGGGAGCTGTTTTTT. This codes for CASSLAGVDTGELFF.

The chain links TRBV12-3 or TRBV12-4 to TRBJ2-5; D gene unclear. This CDR3 contains 12 residues. Trimming took 3 bases from V and 5 from J, leaving 7 bases between them. In DNA, the CDR3 is TGTGCCAGCAGTTTCGAACCGGAGACCCAGTACTTC. The encoded protein is CASSFEPETQYF.

This clonotype was observed many times. The rearrangement joins TRBV7-9 to TRBJ2-1; TRBD2 agrees at 11 bases. Germline CDR1 SEHNR, CDR2 FQNEAQ (reference sequence). This CDR3 region has 15 residues. With V trimmed by 2 bases and J by 8 bases, 5 bases remained unmatched. CDR3 sequence (DNA): TGTGCCAGCAGCTTACTTAGCGGGAGGGCGGATGAGCAGTTCTTC. This codes for CASSLLSGRADEQFF.

The chain has TRBV29-1 and TRBJ2-7; 8 bases match TRBD1. The CDR3 has 13 amino acids. V dropped 1 base and J dropped 5; count of bases not matched to a gene: 4. Germline values: CDR1 SQVTM, CDR2 ANQGSEA. The CDR3 coding sequence is TGCAGCGTTGAAGCTCGGACAGGGAACGAGCAGTACTTC. Its translation: CSVEARTGNEQYF.

The CDR3 spells CASSLAGGDEKLFF. In DNA, the CDR3 is TGCGCCAGCAGCTTGGCGGGAGGAGATGAAAAACTGTTTTTT. The chain links TRBV5-1 to TRBJ1-4; no firm D call. The CDR3 is 14 residues long. Germline V gene lookup returns CDR1 SGHRS and CDR2 YFSETQ. With 0 bases removed from V and 6 bases from J, the gap between germline ends came to 9 bases.

The chain employs TRBV11-2 and TRBJ1-6; D remains unclear. Germline V gene data show CDR1 as SGHAT and CDR2 as FQNNGV. The V and J ends lost 5 bases and 6 bases respectively, with 2 bases between them. The CDR3 contains 11 residues. The CDR3 nucleotides read TGTGCCAGCAGCCGTAATTCACCCCTCCACTTT. This sequence encodes CASSRNSPLHF.

This clonotype came up a few times. The V and J genes are TRBV6-1 and TRBJ2-1; 8 nucleotides agree with TRBD2. The ends lost 6 bases at V and 5 bases at J; junction bases unmatched: 9. The CDR3 covers 15 residues. CDR1 MNHNS and CDR2 SASEGT come from the germline V gene. The CDR3 is CASRKAGVADNEQFF. CDR3 nucleotides: TGTGCCAGCAGAAAAGCGGGAGTCGCCGACAATGAGCAGTTCTTC.

This sequence joins TRBV7-9 and TRBJ2-3, with D tentatively TRBD1 or TRBD2 (5 bases each). The V end lost 4 bases, the J end lost 3 bases, and 11 bases lay between the germline ends. The CDR3 has 14 residues. The germline V gene has CDR1 SEHNR and CDR2 FQNEAQ (reference sequence). The CDR3 is CASSWGTETDTQYF. The CDR3 DNA reads TGTGCCAGCAGCTGGGGGACCGAAACAGATACGCAGTATTTT. Combining the CDR3 with reference TRBV7-9 and TRBJ2-3 gives the whole variable domain DTGVSQNPRHKITKRGQNVTFRCDPISEHNRLYWYRQTLGQGPEFLTYFQNEAQLEKSRLLSDRFSAERPKGSFSTLEIQRTEQGDSAMYLCASSWGTETDTQYFGPGTRLTVL.